The 14 T cell receptor beta chains listed next were all sequenced from one sample in a study of blood T cells in healthy people across ages. With a J-beta primer mix and a sample-barcoded 5' primer, a second PCR ran about 6 to 11 cycles. TCRdb re-derived calls from the 5' RACE reads in MiXCR, one entry per CDR3 protein. The table lists under 750,000 distinct CDR3 sequences, around half of them singletons. Sequencing was done on a sample of blood. The receptors derive from a man at least 80 years old in good health.

For the CDR3, the DNA is TGCAGTGCTTCCCACAGGGCTGGATCACCCCTCCACTTT. It specifies CSASHRAGSPLHF. The rearrangement uses TRBV20-1 and TRBJ1-6, with D tentatively TRBD1 (6 bases). Trimming shortened V by 5 bases and J by 10 bases, and 15 bases separated the two germline ends. CDR1 and CDR2 (germline): DFQATT, SNEGSKA (reference sequence). The CDR3 contains 13 residues.

This clonotype has just one count. This chain joins TRBV5-1 and TRBJ2-7; 10 bases align to TRBD1. CDR3 length: 15 amino acids. CDR1 and CDR2 from the germline V gene are SGHRS and YFSETQ. The V segment lost 4 bases and the J segment 5 bases; nucleotides outside the gene matches: 9. This CDR3 is CASSNPGTGVNEQYF. The DNA of the CDR3 is TGCGCCAGCAGCAACCCCGGGACAGGGGTCAACGAGCAGTACTTC.

In DNA, the CDR3 is TGTGCCAGCAGATCAGTGGGTACCTACGAGCAGTACTTC. Its protein is CASRSVGTYEQYF. This chain connects TRBV12-3 or TRBV12-4 to TRBJ2-7; D is unresolved. The CDR3 has 13 residues. V lost 6 bases and J 2 bases, leaving 11 bases between the germline ends.

The chain has TRBV28 and TRBJ2-1, with D hard to call. The DNA end favors TRBJ2-7, so the J call may be wrong. Germline V lookup: CDR1 MDHEN, CDR2 SYDVKM. The CDR3 sequence is 12 residues long. CDR3 residues: CASRGFPDEQYF. The CDR3 nucleotides are TGTGCCAGCAGAGGGTTCCCGGACGAGCAGTACTTC.

This clonotype has only a few counts. The rearrangement uses TRBV25-1 and TRBJ2-7; 9 positions match TRBD1. This CDR3 region has 12 residues. CDR1 and CDR2 (germline): MGHDK, SYGVNS. The V and J ends lost 8 bases and 2 bases, in that order; junction bases with no gene match: 1. The CDR3 loop reads CASHRGPYEQYF. The CDR3 nucleotides are TGTGCCAGCCACAGGGGGCCCTACGAGCAGTACTTC.

The chain employs TRBV20-1 and TRBJ2-1; the D gene is possibly TRBD2 (6 bases). Germline V gives CDR1 DFQATT, CDR2 SNEGSKA (reference sequence). The CDR3 consists of 13 residues. With 5 bases removed from V and 7 bases from J, the gap between germline ends came to 15 bases. The DNA for the CDR3 is TGCAGTGCTGGGACTTCCGCTGTTAATGAGCAGTTCTTC. It is translated as CSAGTSAVNEQFF.

This clonotype was detected many times. The gene calls are TRBV6-5 and TRBJ2-7, with a tentative D call TRBD2 (6 bases). This CDR3 contains 16 residues. Germline CDR1 reads MNHEY; CDR2 reads SVGAGI. Trimming pared 6 bases from V and 2 bases from J, leaving 20 bases between. The CDR3 nucleotides are TGTGCCAGCAGCCGTCTCATCGCGGGATCCCCCTACGAGCAGTACTTC. Its protein is CASSRLIAGSPYEQYF.

This clonotype was observed once. The genes are TRBV7-2 and TRBJ1-1, with 9 bases matching TRBD1. The V gene end was trimmed by 1 base and the J gene end by 1 base; junction bases not matched to a gene: 4. The CDR3 consists of 16 residues. Germline V gene lookup returns CDR1 SGHTA and CDR2 FQGNSA. The CDR3 protein is CASSLDRGRRNTEAFF. CDR3 in DNA: TGTGCCAGCAGCTTAGACAGGGGGCGACGGAACACTGAAGCTTTCTTT.

The V and J genes are TRBV27 and TRBJ1-4, with D maybe TRBD1 (6 bases). Looked up from germline, CDR1 is MNHEY and CDR2 is SMNVEV (reference sequence). V lost 3 bases, J lost 7 bases, and 12 bases lay in between. The CDR3 spans 14 residues. The CDR3 loop is CASSFQGRGEKLFF. The CDR3 region has the DNA TGTGCCAGCAGTTTTCAGGGGAGAGGTGAAAAACTGTTTTTT.

This chain joins TRBV27 and TRBJ2-6; D is uncertain. The V gene lost 11 bases and the J gene lost 1 base, with 18 bases spanning the gap. The germline gives CDR1 MNHEY, CDR2 SMNVEV (reference sequence). This CDR3 is 16 amino acids long. The CDR3 region is CAGARPPMSGANVLTF. CDR3 nucleotide sequence: TGTGCCGGCGCTCGACCACCTATGTCTGGGGCCAACGTCCTGACTTTC.

The chain couples TRBV6-6 to TRBJ2-3; D may correspond to TRBD1 or TRBD2 (6 bases each). There are 15 residues in the CDR3. Trimming cost V 6 bases and J 2 bases, with 15 bases left between them. In germline, CDR1 is MNHNY, CDR2 SVGAGI (reference sequence). In nucleotides, the CDR3 is TGTGCCAGCAGCGACGGGGGCCGTAACACAGATACGCAGTATTTT. Its protein is CASSDGGRNTDTQYF.

The rearrangement joins TRBV12-3 or TRBV12-4 to TRBJ2-3, with 9 nucleotides matching TRBD1. V lost 0 bases, J lost 3 bases, and 10 bases stayed unmatched. The CDR3 totals 18 residues. This CDR3 is CASSLAGQGRVSTDTQYF. The CDR3 bases are TGTGCCAGCAGTTTAGCCGGACAGGGGCGGGTTAGTACAGATACGCAGTATTTT.

The chain has TRBV5-1 and TRBJ1-1, with 7 bases lining up with TRBD1. The CDR3 covers 12 residues. Germline assignment: CDR1 SGHRS and CDR2 YFSETQ. J was trimmed by 8 bases and V by 4 bases; bases with no gene match: 5. CDR3 coding DNA: TGCGCCAGCAGCGGGCTGGGACAGGAAGCTTTCTTT. This translates into CASSGLGQEAFF.

This clonotype came up once. The chain employs TRBV2 and TRBJ1-5, with unresolved D. This CDR3 has 15 residues. The germline V gene has CDR1 SNHLY and CDR2 FYNNEI. Trimming took 2 bases from V and 6 from J, leaving 14 bases between them. The CDR3 loop reads CASSENQAGGQPQHF. The CDR3 DNA follows: TGTGCCAGCAGTGAAAATCAGGCAGGTGGTCAGCCCCAGCATTTT. Based on the CDR3 plus reference TRBV2 and TRBJ1-5, the full variable domain is EPEVTQTPSHQVTQMGQEVILRCVPISNHLYFYWYRQILGQKVEFLVSFYNNEISEKSEIFDDQFSVERPDGSNFTLKIRSTKLEDSAMYFCASSENQAGGQPQHFGDGTRLSIL.